Shown below are 5 T cell receptor beta chains from a single sample sequenced in a study of T cell responses to AZD1222 COVID-19 vaccine. Produced via immunoSEQ multiplex PCR; TCRdb's table is partial and in-frame only. The sample includes about 120,000 clones, about 87% of them seen just once. Sample: peripheral blood, taken on day 0 of AZD1222 vaccination. Receptors were obtained from an adult in good health.

The V and J genes are TRBV10-3 and TRBJ1-2; perhaps TRBD1 as D (6 bases). Trimming pared 3 bases from V and 3 bases from J, leaving 14 bases between. The germline V gene encodes CDR1 ENHRY and CDR2 SYGVKD. The CDR3 covers 15 residues. CDR3 sequence reads: CAISEGPGDDYGYTF. CDR3 coding DNA: TGTGCCATCAGTGAAGGGCCAGGGGATGACTATGGCTACACCTTC.

The V and J genes are TRBV5-4 and TRBJ1-1, with no clear D. Trimming took 5 bases from V and 0 from J, leaving 11 bases between them. Germline V lookup: CDR1 SGHNT, CDR2 YYREEE (reference sequence). The CDR3 has 14 amino acids. CDR3 loop: CASRGFLMNTEAFF. CDR3 sequence (DNA): TGTGCCAGCAGAGGATTCCTAATGAACACTGAAGCTTTCTTT.

The rearrangement links TRBV12-3 or TRBV12-4 to TRBJ2-7; D gene unclear. The length of the CDR3 is 11 residues. The ends were cut back, 2 bases at V and 2 bases at J, with 1 base in the middle. The DNA of the CDR3 is TGTGCCAGCAGTTTAACCTACGAGCAGTACTTC. This sequence encodes CASSLTYEQYF.

The CDR3 sequence is CASSSLGPSPEAFF. The CDR3 bases are TGTGCCAGCAGTTCGCTTGGGCCCTCTCCTGAAGCTTTCTTT. The chain joins TRBV28 to TRBJ1-1; D is ambiguous. Germline loops: CDR1 MDHEN, CDR2 SYDVKM. V was clipped by 4 bases and J by 6 bases, with 15 bases between them. The CDR3 extends over 14 amino acids.

The chain employs TRBV15 and TRBJ2-7; possibly TRBD1 or TRBD2 for D (5 bases each). The CDR3 totals 16 residues. Germline CDR1 LNHNV, CDR2 YYDKDF (reference sequence). V lost 1 base and J lost 0, with 13 bases in between. Here the CDR3 reads CATSRAPGPNSYEQYF. CDR3 DNA: TGTGCCACCAGCAGAGCTCCGGGACCAAACTCCTACGAGCAGTACTTC.